The 27 T cell receptor beta chains reported below all come from one sample, sequenced in a study of blood T cell repertoires in COVID-19. Generated by immunoSEQ multiplex PCR, the TCRdb table keeps only in-frame clones and is missing some. Among more than 80,000 clones, around three quarters were seen once, and the ten largest hold around 20%. Sequencing used peripheral blood. These receptors came from a woman older than 75 with active or convalescent COVID-19.

CDR3 residues: CASSQDGRRFEKLFF. The CDR3 bases are TGCGCCAGCAGCCAAGATGGCAGGCGTTTCGAAAAACTGTTTTTT. J is TRBJ1-4 and V is TRBV4-3; D is unclear. Per the germline V gene, CDR1 is LGHNA and CDR2 is YSLEER. V gave up 0 bases and J gave up 8 bases, with 13 bases separating them. The CDR3 runs to 15 residues.

The rearrangement joins TRBV19 to TRBJ2-2; D is possibly TRBD1 (6 bases). In germline, CDR1 is LNHDA, CDR2 SQIVND (reference sequence). The CDR3 covers 13 residues. Trimming removed 4 bases at V and 6 bases at J, with 9 bases between. The CDR3 bases are TGTGCCAGTAGTAAGGGGGTAGCCGGGGAGCTGTTTTTT. It codes for CASSKGVAGELFF.

The J gene is TRBJ1-2, the V gene TRBV4-3, with D perhaps matching TRBD1 (6 bases). From germline, CDR1 is LGHNA and CDR2 YSLEER. With 0 bases removed from V and 8 bases from J, the gap between germline ends came to 10 bases. CDR3 length equals 13 residues. The CDR3 region is CASSQDRDKGYTF. CDR3 DNA sequence: TGCGCCAGCAGCCAAGATCGGGACAAGGGCTACACCTTC.

This clone was observed a single time. V and J are TRBV7-2 and TRBJ2-7; TRBD1 aligns across 7 bases. V dropped 3 bases and J dropped 2; count of bases not matched to a gene: 4. The germline gives CDR1 SGHTA, CDR2 FQGNSA. The CDR3 runs to 14 residues. CDR3 residues: CASSFDRATYEQYF. The CDR3 nucleotides read TGTGCCAGCAGCTTCGACAGGGCGACCTACGAGCAGTACTTC.

The chain employs TRBV7-2 and TRBJ1-1; D ambiguous. The germline V gene encodes CDR1 SGHTA and CDR2 FQGNSA. Trimming cost V 1 base and J 4 bases, with 10 bases left between them. CDR3 length: 14 residues. This CDR3 reads CASSLEPEGTEAFF. The CDR3 DNA follows: TGTGCCAGCAGCTTAGAGCCAGAGGGCACTGAAGCTTTCTTT. Variable domain in full (rest from reference TRBV7-2 and TRBJ1-1): GAGVSQSPSNKVTEKGKDVELRCDPISGHTALYWYRQSLGQGLEFLIYFQGNSAPDKSGLPSDRFSAERTGGSVSTLTIQRTQQEDSAVYLCASSLEPEGTEAFFGQGTRLTVV.

The chain carries TRBV7-2 and TRBJ2-7; 8 positions match TRBD1. The length of the CDR3 is 15 residues. V shed 5 bases, J shed 5 bases, and the junction held 11 bases outside the gene matches. Germline V gene data show CDR1 as SGHTA and CDR2 as FQGNSA. In DNA, the CDR3 is TGTGCCAGCAGCCCCCGCCCAGGGGGCTCTGACGAGCAGTACTTC. It codes for CASSPRPGGSDEQYF.

This clone has only one observation. The chain uses TRBV5-3 and TRBJ2-3; D is possibly TRBD1 (5 bases). TRBV5-3 carries the ORF label, with uncertain function. This CDR3 region has 17 residues. Trimming removed 4 bases from V and 3 bases from J, with 21 bases in between. In DNA form, the CDR3 reads TGTGCCAGAAGCCAACTTTTGGACGAGGACACAACAGATACGCAGTATTTT. Amino acids: CARSQLLDEDTTDTQYF.

The CDR3 protein is CASSLEPSPLHF. The DNA for the CDR3 is TGTGCCAGCAGCCTGGAGCCTTCACCCCTCCACTTT. V is TRBV7-8 and J is TRBJ1-6; unclear D gene. In germline, CDR1 is SGHVS, CDR2 FQNEAQ. The germline V and J ends were trimmed by 5 bases and 9 bases, with 8 bases remaining between them. This CDR3 comprises 12 residues. Full variable domain (remainder filled in from reference TRBV7-8 and TRBJ1-6): GAGVSQSPRYKVAKRGQDVALRCDPISGHVSLFWYQQALGQGPEFLTYFQNEAQLDKSGLPSDRFFAERPEGSVSTLKIQRTQQEDSAVYLCASSLEPSPLHFGNGTRLTVT.

V and J are TRBV5-1 and TRBJ1-1; no reliable D call. Per germline, CDR1 SGHRS and CDR2 YFSETQ. The CDR3 has 13 residues. Trimming stripped 0 bases from V and 6 bases from J, with 9 bases between. The CDR3 DNA sequence: TGCGCCAGCAGCTTGGGTAGGGAGGCTGAAGCTTTCTTT. Translation: CASSLGREAEAFF.

The chain has TRBV4-3 and TRBJ1-2; unclear D gene. V was pared by 0 bases and J by 5 bases, with 10 bases between. The CDR3 length is 14 residues. Looked up from germline, CDR1 is LGHNA and CDR2 is YSLEER. This chain's CDR3 is CASSQDSRGYGYTF. The CDR3 DNA sequence: TGCGCCAGCAGCCAAGACTCCCGGGGATATGGCTACACCTTC.

A few counts support this clone. This chain uses TRBV6-2 or TRBV6-3 with TRBJ1-5; perhaps TRBD1 as D (6 bases). This CDR3 has 16 residues. The germline V gene has CDR1 MNHEY and CDR2 SVGEGT. With 2 bases removed from V and 0 bases from J, the gap between germline ends came to 11 bases. DNA of the CDR3: TGTGCCAGCAGTTACCGGACAGAGACTAGCAATCAGCCCCAGCATTTT. Translated, it gives CASSYRTETSNQPQHF.

This chain connects TRBV4-3 to TRBJ1-4; TRBD1 aligns across 11 bases. Germline V gene sequence: CDR1 LGHNA, CDR2 YSLEER. This CDR3 is built from 16 residues. After removal of 1 base from V and 8 bases from J, the junction contained 6 bases not matched to a gene. CDR3 amino acids: CASSQATGTGGEKLFF. Written as DNA, the CDR3 is TGCGCCAGCAGCCAAGCCACCGGGACAGGGGGAGAAAAACTGTTTTTT.

The chain links TRBV6-6 to TRBJ2-2; 7 nucleotides match TRBD1. Per germline, CDR1 MNHNY and CDR2 SVGAGI (reference sequence). V dropped 6 bases and J dropped 5; count of bases not matched to a gene: 6. This CDR3 is 14 amino acids long. The CDR3 region has the DNA TGTGCCAGCAGGCCGGGACAGATAACCGGGGAGCTGTTTTTT. Protein product: CASRPGQITGELFF.

The chain has TRBV7-6 and TRBJ1-4; D may be TRBD1 (6 bases). This CDR3 spans 15 amino acids. The V gene lost 4 bases and the J gene lost 5 bases, with 14 bases spanning the gap. CDR1 is SGHVS, CDR2 FNYEAQ, per germline. CDR3 DNA sequence: TGTGCCAGCAGCTCCATCGACAGGAGCAATGAAAAACTGTTTTTT. Amino acid sequence: CASSSIDRSNEKLFF.

The chain links TRBV19 to TRBJ1-3, with 8 bases fitting TRBD1. The V segment lost 7 bases and the J segment 1 base; nucleotides outside the gene matches: 9. The CDR3 consists of 16 residues. Per the germline V gene, CDR1 is LNHDA and CDR2 is SQIVND (reference sequence). CDR3 nucleotides: TGTGCCAGTACTTTTTGCAGGGGGCTTTCTGGAAACACCATATATTTT. This codes for CASTFCRGLSGNTIYF.

The sample holds a few counts of this clone. The chain employs TRBV28 and TRBJ2-3, with 10 bases matching TRBD2. This CDR3 is built from 15 residues. V was clipped by 4 bases and J by 4 bases; unmatched bases: 5. CDR1 is MDHEN and CDR2 is SYDVKM in the germline V gene. The CDR3 coding sequence is TGTGCCAGCAGTTCGGGACTAGCGAGTTCAGATACGCAGTATTTT. Its protein is CASSSGLASSDTQYF.

This chain uses TRBV9 with TRBJ2-2; a possible D gene is TRBD2 (5 bases). The CDR3 runs to 15 residues. Germline V gene lookup returns CDR1 SGDLS and CDR2 YYNGEE. Deletions cut 1 base from V and 7 bases from J, with 14 bases between. CDR3 sequence reads: CASSVRPGSGGELFF. CDR3 bases: TGTGCCAGCAGCGTACGGCCGGGGTCGGGCGGGGAGCTGTTTTTT.

A single count supports this clone. Other nucleotide sequences from this sample produce the same CDR3. The chain carries TRBV28 and TRBJ1-2, with 9 bases identical to TRBD1. The CDR3 is made up of 14 amino acids. Germline V gives CDR1 MDHEN, CDR2 SYDVKM. V dropped 6 bases and J dropped 5; count of bases not matched to a gene: 7. The CDR3, as DNA: TGTGCCAGCAGGGGAGGACAGGGGAATTATGGCTACACCTTC. Translated: CASRGGQGNYGYTF.

The chain has TRBV5-1 and TRBJ2-3; 12 bases agree with TRBD2. Trimming removed 3 bases from V and 3 bases from J; junction bases left unmatched: 8. Germline loops: CDR1 SGHRS, CDR2 YFSETQ. The CDR3 contains 17 residues. The CDR3 is CASSSSGGAERTDTQYF. CDR3 DNA: TGCGCCAGCAGCTCTAGCGGGGGGGCTGAGCGGACAGATACGCAGTATTTT.

V is TRBV24-1 and J is TRBJ1-4; 7 bases line up with TRBD1. The CDR3 contains 15 residues. Unmatched junction bases numbered 4, after V lost 4 bases and J lost 3 bases. The germline V gene has CDR1 KGHDR and CDR2 SFDVKD. CDR3 residues: CATSDWTGANEKLFF. Here the CDR3 DNA reads TGTGCCACCAGTGACTGGACAGGAGCTAATGAAAAACTGTTTTTT.

The rearrangement links TRBV9 to TRBJ2-2, with 7 bases identical to TRBD1. The germline gives CDR1 SGDLS, CDR2 YYNGEE. This CDR3 has 15 residues. The junction had 6 bases not matched to a gene; V was cut back by 2 bases and J by 5 bases. Here the CDR3 reads CASSVQGVLTGELFF. DNA for the CDR3: TGTGCCAGCAGCGTGCAGGGGGTTTTGACCGGGGAGCTGTTTTTT.

The sample holds a few counts of this clone. CDR3 sequence reads: CASSLGAGDVQYF. The CDR3 coding sequence is TGTGCCAGCAGCTTAGGAGCGGGGGATGTCCAGTACTTC. The rearrangement links TRBV7-9 to TRBJ2-5, with 8 bases lining up with TRBD2. With V trimmed by 1 base and J by 10 bases, 5 bases remained unmatched. Germline V gene lookup returns CDR1 SEHNR and CDR2 FQNEAQ (reference sequence). This CDR3 contains 13 residues.

The chain couples TRBV2 to TRBJ1-3, with 9 bases matching TRBD1. From germline, CDR1 is SNHLY and CDR2 FYNNEI. With V trimmed by 6 bases and J by 4 bases, 4 bases remained unmatched. The CDR3 has 14 residues. As DNA, the CDR3 is TGTGCCAGCAGCGTACAGGGGGCGGGAAACACCATATATTTT. Encoded protein: CASSVQGAGNTIYF. Full variable domain (outside the CDR3, taken from reference TRBV2 and TRBJ1-3): EPEVTQTPSHQVTQMGQEVILRCVPISNHLYFYWYRQILGQKVEFLVSFYNNEISEKSEIFDDQFSVERPDGSNFTLKIRSTKLEDSAMYFCASSVQGAGNTIYFGEGSWLTVV.

The chain combines TRBV5-1 with TRBJ2-1; 7 bases fit TRBD1. J lost 1 base, V lost 4 bases, and 5 bases had no gene match. There are 15 residues in the CDR3. In germline, CDR1 is SGHRS, CDR2 YFSETQ. Written as DNA, the CDR3 is TGCGCCAGCAGCAGGGACAGCCAATCCTACAATGAGCAGTTCTTC. It yields the protein CASSRDSQSYNEQFF.

This clone appeared a few times. The gene calls are TRBV6-1 and TRBJ1-5, with 7 bases fitting TRBD1. This CDR3 is 16 amino acids long. The germline CDR1 and CDR2 sequences are MNHNS and SASEGT. V shed 6 bases and J 0 bases; nucleotides not matched to a gene: 8. The CDR3 sequence: CASSERGQHSNQPQHF. The CDR3 DNA follows: TGTGCCAGCAGCGAAAGGGGACAGCATAGCAATCAGCCCCAGCATTTT.

The rearrangement uses TRBV5-1 and TRBJ2-7; TRBD2 matches at 10 bases. V trimming: 2 bases; J trimming: 3 bases; junction bases outside the gene matches: 8. Looked up from germline, CDR1 is SGHRS and CDR2 is YFSETQ. This CDR3 contains 16 residues. The CDR3 DNA reads TGCGCCAGCAGCTTAATACTAGCGGGGAAAAACTACGAGCAGTACTTC. It is translated as CASSLILAGKNYEQYF.

The sample holds a few counts of this clone. This chain uses TRBV7-6 with TRBJ2-7; D is unresolved. The germline V gene encodes CDR1 SGHVS and CDR2 FNYEAQ. CDR3 length: 14 amino acids. V shed 5 bases and J shed 2 bases, with 13 bases lying between them. The CDR3 coding sequence is TGTGCCAGCAGCGTAGGCAGTCGTGCCTACGAGCAGTACTTC. This encodes CASSVGSRAYEQYF.